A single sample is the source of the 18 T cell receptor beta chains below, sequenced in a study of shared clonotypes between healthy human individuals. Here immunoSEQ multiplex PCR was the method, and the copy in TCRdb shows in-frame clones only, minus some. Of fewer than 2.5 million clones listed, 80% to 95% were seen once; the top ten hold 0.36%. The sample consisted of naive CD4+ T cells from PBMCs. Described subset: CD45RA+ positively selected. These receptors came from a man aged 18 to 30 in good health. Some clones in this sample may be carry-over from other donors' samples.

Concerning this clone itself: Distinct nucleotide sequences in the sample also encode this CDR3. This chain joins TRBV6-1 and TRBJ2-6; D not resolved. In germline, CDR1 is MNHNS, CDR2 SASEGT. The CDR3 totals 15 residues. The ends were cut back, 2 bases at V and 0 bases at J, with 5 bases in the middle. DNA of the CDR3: TGTGCCAGCAGTGAACTATACTCTGGGGCCAACGTCCTGACTTTC. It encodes CASSELYSGANVLTF.

As DNA, the CDR3 is TGTGCCAGTGGACTTTCCTACCAAGAGACCCAGTACTTC. Its translation is CASGLSYQETQYF. The J gene is TRBJ2-5, the V gene TRBV27; D is perhaps TRBD2 (5 bases). V dropped 9 bases and J dropped 0 bases, with 11 bases sitting between them. The CDR3 is made up of 13 amino acids. Germline V CDR1 and CDR2: MNHEY, SMNVEV (reference sequence).

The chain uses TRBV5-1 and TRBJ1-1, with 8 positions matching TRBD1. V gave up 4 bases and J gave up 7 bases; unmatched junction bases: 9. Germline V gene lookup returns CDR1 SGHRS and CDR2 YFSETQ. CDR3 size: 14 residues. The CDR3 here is CASSRGQDAIEAFF. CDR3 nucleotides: TGCGCCAGCAGCAGGGGACAGGACGCTATTGAAGCTTTCTTT.

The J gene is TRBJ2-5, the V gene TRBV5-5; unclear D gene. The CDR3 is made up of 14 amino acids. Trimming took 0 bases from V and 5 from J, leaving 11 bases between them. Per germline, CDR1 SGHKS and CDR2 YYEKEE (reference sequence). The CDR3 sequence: CASSLGAMEETQYF. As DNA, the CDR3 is TGTGCCAGCAGCTTGGGGGCCATGGAGGAGACCCAGTACTTC.

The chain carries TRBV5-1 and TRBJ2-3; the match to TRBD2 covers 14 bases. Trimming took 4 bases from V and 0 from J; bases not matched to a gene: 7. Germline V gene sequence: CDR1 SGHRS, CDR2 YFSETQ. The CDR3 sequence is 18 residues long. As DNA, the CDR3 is TGCGCCAGCAGCACGGGGACTAGCGGGGGAACTAGCACAGATACGCAGTATTTT. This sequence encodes CASSTGTSGGTSTDTQYF.

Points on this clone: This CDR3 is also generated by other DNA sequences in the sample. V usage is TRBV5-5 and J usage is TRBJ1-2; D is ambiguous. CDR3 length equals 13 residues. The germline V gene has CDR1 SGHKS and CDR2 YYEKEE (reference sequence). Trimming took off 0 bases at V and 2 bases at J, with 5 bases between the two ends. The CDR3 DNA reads TGTGCCAGCAGCTTGGTGTCAAACTATGGCTACACCTTC. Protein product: CASSLVSNYGYTF.

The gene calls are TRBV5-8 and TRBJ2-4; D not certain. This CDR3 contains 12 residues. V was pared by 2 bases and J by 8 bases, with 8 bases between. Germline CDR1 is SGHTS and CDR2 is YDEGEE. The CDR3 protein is CASSFDGDIQYF. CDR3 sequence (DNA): TGTGCCAGCAGCTTTGACGGTGACATTCAGTACTTC.

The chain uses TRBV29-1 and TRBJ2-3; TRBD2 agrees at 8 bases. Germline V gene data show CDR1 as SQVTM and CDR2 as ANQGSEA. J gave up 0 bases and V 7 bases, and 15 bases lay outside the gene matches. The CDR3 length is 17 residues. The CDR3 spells CSAGLAPPVLSTDTQYF. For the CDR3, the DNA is TGCAGCGCCGGACTAGCCCCACCCGTTCTTAGCACAGATACGCAGTATTTT.

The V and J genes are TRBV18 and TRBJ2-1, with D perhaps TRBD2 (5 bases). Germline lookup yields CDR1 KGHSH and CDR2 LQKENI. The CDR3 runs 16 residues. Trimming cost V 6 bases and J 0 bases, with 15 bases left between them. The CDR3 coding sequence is TGTGCCAGCTCGCCTACGGTAGGGAGCTCCTACAATGAGCAGTTCTTC. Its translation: CASSPTVGSSYNEQFF.

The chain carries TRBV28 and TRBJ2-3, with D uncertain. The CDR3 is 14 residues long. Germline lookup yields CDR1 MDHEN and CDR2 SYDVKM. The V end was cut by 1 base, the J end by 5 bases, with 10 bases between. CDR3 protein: CASSLSAPGDTQYF. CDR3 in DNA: TGTGCCAGCAGTTTATCCGCCCCCGGAGATACGCAGTATTTT.

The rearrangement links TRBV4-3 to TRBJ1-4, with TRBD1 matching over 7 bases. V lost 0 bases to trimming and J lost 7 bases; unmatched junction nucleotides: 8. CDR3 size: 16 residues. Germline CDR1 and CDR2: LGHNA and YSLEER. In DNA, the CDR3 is TGCGCCAGCAGCCAAGATCAAGGGGGCGGGGGTGAAAAACTGTTTTTT. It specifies CASSQDQGGGGEKLFF.

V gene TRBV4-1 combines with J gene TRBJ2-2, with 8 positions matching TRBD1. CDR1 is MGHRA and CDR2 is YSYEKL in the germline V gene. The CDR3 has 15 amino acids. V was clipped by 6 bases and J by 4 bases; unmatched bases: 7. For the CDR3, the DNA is TGCGCCAGCAGACCAGGGGGCGCAGGCACCGGGGAGCTGTTTTTT. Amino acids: CASRPGGAGTGELFF.

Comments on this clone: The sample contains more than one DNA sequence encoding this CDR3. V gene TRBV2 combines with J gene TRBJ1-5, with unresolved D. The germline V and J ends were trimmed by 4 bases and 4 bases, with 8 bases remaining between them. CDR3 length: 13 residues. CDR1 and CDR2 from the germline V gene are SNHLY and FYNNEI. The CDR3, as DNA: TGTGCCAGCAGTGTACAGTCAAATCAGCCCCAGCATTTT. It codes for CASSVQSNQPQHF.

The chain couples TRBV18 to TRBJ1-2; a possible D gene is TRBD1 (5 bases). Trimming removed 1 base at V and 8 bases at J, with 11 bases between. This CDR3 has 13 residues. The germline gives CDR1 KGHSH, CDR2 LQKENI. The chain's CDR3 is CASSPLLDKGYTF. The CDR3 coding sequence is TGTGCCAGCTCACCACTCTTGGACAAGGGCTACACCTTC. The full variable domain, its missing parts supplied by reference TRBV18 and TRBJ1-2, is NAGVMQNPRHLVRRRGQEARLRCSPMKGHSHVYWYRQLPEEGLKFMVYLQKENIIDESGMPKERFSAEFPKEGPSILRIQQVVRGDSAAYFCASSPLLDKGYTFGSGTRLTVV.

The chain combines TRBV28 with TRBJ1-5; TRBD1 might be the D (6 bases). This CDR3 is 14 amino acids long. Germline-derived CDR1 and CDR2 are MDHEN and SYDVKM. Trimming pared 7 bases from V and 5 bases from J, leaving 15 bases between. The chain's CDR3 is CASTQGSRYQPQHF. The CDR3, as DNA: TGTGCCAGCACTCAGGGGTCACGGTATCAGCCCCAGCATTTT.

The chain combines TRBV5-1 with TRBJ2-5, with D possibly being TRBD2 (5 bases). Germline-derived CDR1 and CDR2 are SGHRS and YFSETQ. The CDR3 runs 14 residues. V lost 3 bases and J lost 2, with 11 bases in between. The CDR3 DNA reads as TGCGCCAGCAGCTCAGTACGGGGACAAGAGACCCAGTACTTC. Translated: CASSSVRGQETQYF.

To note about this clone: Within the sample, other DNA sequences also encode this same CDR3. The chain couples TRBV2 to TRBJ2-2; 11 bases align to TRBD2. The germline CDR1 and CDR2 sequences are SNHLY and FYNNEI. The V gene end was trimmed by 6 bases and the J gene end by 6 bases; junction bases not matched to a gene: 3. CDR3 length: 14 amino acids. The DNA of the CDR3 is TGTGCCAGCAGCGAACTAGCGGGAGCCGGGGAGCTGTTTTTT. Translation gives CASSELAGAGELFF.

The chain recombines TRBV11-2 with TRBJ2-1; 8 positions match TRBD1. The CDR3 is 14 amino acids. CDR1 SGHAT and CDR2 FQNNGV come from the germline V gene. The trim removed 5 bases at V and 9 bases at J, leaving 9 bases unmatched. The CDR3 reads CASSTHRGWAEQFF. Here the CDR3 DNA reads TGTGCCAGCAGCACACACAGGGGGTGGGCTGAGCAGTTCTTC.